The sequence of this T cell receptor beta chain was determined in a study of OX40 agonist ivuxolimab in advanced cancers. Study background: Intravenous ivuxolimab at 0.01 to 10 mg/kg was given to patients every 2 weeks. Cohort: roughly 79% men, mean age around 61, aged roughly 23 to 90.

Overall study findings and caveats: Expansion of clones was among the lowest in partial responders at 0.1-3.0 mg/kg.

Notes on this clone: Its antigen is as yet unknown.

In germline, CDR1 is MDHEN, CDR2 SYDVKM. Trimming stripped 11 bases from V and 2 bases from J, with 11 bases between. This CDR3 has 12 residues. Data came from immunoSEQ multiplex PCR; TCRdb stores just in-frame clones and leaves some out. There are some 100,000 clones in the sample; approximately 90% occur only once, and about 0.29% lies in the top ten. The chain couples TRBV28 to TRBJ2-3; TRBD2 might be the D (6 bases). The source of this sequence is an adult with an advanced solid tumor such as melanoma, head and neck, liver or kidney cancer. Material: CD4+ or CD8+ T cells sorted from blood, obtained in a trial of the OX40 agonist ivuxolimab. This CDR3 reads CAAGGNTDTQYF. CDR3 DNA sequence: TGTGCCGCCGGAGGGAACACAGATACGCAGTATTTT.